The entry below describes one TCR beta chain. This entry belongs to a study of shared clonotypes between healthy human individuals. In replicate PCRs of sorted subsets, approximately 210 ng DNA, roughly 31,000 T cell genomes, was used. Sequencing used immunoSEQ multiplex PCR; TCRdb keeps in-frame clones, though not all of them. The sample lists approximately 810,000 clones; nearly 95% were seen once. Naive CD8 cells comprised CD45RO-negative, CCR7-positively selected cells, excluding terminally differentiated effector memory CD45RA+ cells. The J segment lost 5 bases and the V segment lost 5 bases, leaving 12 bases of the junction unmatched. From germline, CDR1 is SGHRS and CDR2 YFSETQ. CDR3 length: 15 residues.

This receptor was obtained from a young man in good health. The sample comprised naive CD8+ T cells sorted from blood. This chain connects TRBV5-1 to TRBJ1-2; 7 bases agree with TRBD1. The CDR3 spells CASRDDGQDLYGYTF. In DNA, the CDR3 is TGCGCCAGCAGAGATGACGGACAGGACCTGTATGGCTACACCTTC.